This T cell receptor (beta chain) originates from a study of blood T cell repertoires in COVID-19. Study in general: Italy, Spain and the United States were the sources of the convalescent and acute COVID-19 samples. PBMCs, B-cell-depleted T cells, or T cells provided the cDNA or gDNA that made up the material.

Authors' methods: Researchers report that nucleated cell counts were estimated from reference gene primer amplification. Assay used: immunoSEQ multiplex PCR; TCRdb lists only in-frame clones, some missing. V, J and clone size were drawn from that table, and D and trimming were deduced from the DNA. The repertoire has approximately 100,000 clones, around 89% of them found once; the top ten carry approximately 19%. The CDR3 is made up of 16 amino acids. Trimming pared 5 bases from V and 0 bases from J, leaving 17 bases between. Per germline, CDR1 SGHDT and CDR2 YYEEEE. The chain joins TRBV5-6 to TRBJ1-1, with D possibly matching TRBD1 (5 bases). The receptor was isolated from a human donor with acute or convalescent COVID-19. The donor label of this sample is uncertain. Sequencing was done on a sample of peripheral blood. DNA of the CDR3: TGTGCCAGCAGAATCCAATCCTCGACAGTGAACACTGAAGCTTTCTTT. Its translation: CASRIQSSTVNTEAFF.